This TCR beta chain comes out of a study of T cells in localized non-small cell lung cancer. Study conclusions and caveats: Longer overall survival was seen with higher T cell density measured in blood.

This clone appeared once. Its specificity is not known. Measured with immunoSEQ multiplex PCR; TCRdb has only the in-frame clones, and not every one. Here the sample spans approximately 37,000 clones, around 87% being singletons. The germline V and J ends were trimmed by 0 bases and 0 bases, with 6 bases remaining between them. This CDR3 spans 15 amino acids. Germline-derived CDR1 and CDR2 are LGHNA and YNFKEQ. The sample consisted of peripheral blood, taken before any cancer treatment. The chain is built from TRBV4-2 and TRBJ1-3, with unresolved D. The sequence came from a man aged 18 to 49 with stage I lung adenocarcinoma. The CDR3 sequence: CASSQEGSSGNTIYF. Here the CDR3 DNA reads TGTGCCAGCAGCCAAGAGGGAAGCTCTGGAAACACCATATATTTT.